The next 22 T cell receptor beta chains were all read from a single sample in a study of shared clonotypes between healthy human individuals. Clones were sequenced by immunoSEQ multiplex PCR, and TCRdb holds only the in-frame ones, with some missing. Altogether 2 million to 2.5 million clones are present, roughly 95% being singletons, with the ten largest covering approximately 0.13%. The sequencing input was naive CD4+ T cells sorted from blood. Subset: CD45RA+ positively selected. Every receptor here comes from a young man in good health.

This sequence joins TRBV10-1 and TRBJ2-5, with D perhaps TRBD2 (5 bases). Trimming shortened V by 5 bases and J by 5 bases, and 12 bases separated the two germline ends. Looked up from germline, CDR1 is WNHNN and CDR2 is SYGVQD (reference sequence). The CDR3 is 13 residues long. CDR3 in amino acids: CASSSGILETQYF. The DNA of the CDR3 is TGCGCCAGCAGTTCCGGGATTCTGGAGACCCAGTACTTC.

The gene calls are TRBV27 and TRBJ2-5; maybe TRBD1 (8 bases). Trimming stripped 3 bases from V and 7 bases from J, with 21 bases between. The CDR3 has 16 residues. Germline lookup yields CDR1 MNHEY and CDR2 SMNVEV (reference sequence). CDR3 residues: CASSFLRQGTGGTQYF. The CDR3 coding sequence is TGTGCCAGCAGTTTCCTCCGACAGGGGACGGGGGGGACCCAGTACTTC.

The chain links TRBV5-4 to TRBJ2-2, with a tentative D call TRBD2 (5 bases). Germline V gives CDR1 SGHNT, CDR2 YYREEE (reference sequence). With 1 base removed from V and 2 bases from J, the gap between germline ends came to 9 bases. This CDR3 comprises 15 residues. In DNA form, the CDR3 reads TGTGCCAGCAGCTTGCCCAGCGGCAACACCGGGGAGCTGTTTTTT. It yields the protein CASSLPSGNTGELFF.

The rearrangement links TRBV18 to TRBJ2-7, with D unresolved. Between the trimmed V and J ends, which lost 2 bases and 3 bases, there was a span of 14 bases. Germline V gene sequence: CDR1 KGHSH, CDR2 LQKENI. The CDR3 length is 15 residues. The CDR3 nucleotides read TGTGCCAGCTCACCAGATCGGCCCTACAGCTACGAGCAGTACTTC. Its protein product is CASSPDRPYSYEQYF.

The V call is TRBV11-3, the J call TRBJ1-2; weak D call: TRBD1 (5 bases). The CDR3 extends over 18 amino acids. Germline CDR1 reads SGHNT; CDR2 reads YENEEA. V was trimmed by 8 bases and J by 0 bases, leaving 25 bases between them. As DNA, the CDR3 is TGTGCCAGCCTCTCCCCCGGGACTCTTCTAGGGGCTAACTATGGCTACACCTTC. It translates to CASLSPGTLLGANYGYTF.

In the case of this clone: Other DNA variants within this sample encode the same CDR3. The J gene is TRBJ1-5, the V gene TRBV6-6; no clear D gene. Trimming left V 0 bases short and J 2 bases short, with 8 bases between. The CDR3 is made up of 15 amino acids. In germline, CDR1 is MNHNY, CDR2 SVGAGI (reference sequence). The CDR3 region is CASSYSGGGNQPQHF. CDR3 DNA: TGTGCCAGCAGTTACTCTGGTGGGGGCAATCAGCCCCAGCATTTT.

The chain is built from TRBV5-4 and TRBJ1-3; D may be TRBD1 (6 bases). This CDR3 comprises 16 residues. Germline CDR1 SGHNT, CDR2 YYREEE (reference sequence). V lost 7 bases to trimming and J lost 0 bases, with 17 bases between them. DNA for the CDR3: TGTGCCAGCCAAGGGGGGGGAACCACCTCTGGAAACACCATATATTTT. Encoded protein: CASQGGGTTSGNTIYF.

The chain employs TRBV5-4 and TRBJ2-7; 9 nucleotides line up with TRBD2. The germline CDR1 and CDR2 sequences are SGHNT and YYREEE (reference sequence). The trim removed 4 bases at V and 0 bases at J, leaving 11 bases unmatched. The CDR3 spans 17 residues. CDR3 nucleotide sequence: TGTGCCAGCAGCGCTCTCGCGGGGGGGACCCTCTCCTACGAGCAGTACTTC. Translating it yields CASSALAGGTLSYEQYF. Complete variable domain (other parts from reference TRBV5-4 and TRBJ2-7): ETGVTQSPTHLIKTRGQQVTLRCSSQSGHNTVSWYQQALGQGPQFIFQYYREEENGRGNFPPRFSGLQFPNYSSELNVNALELDDSALYLCASSALAGGTLSYEQYFGPGTRLTVT.

The chain employs TRBV10-3 and TRBJ2-5, with TRBD1 matching over 10 bases. Germline trimming cut 6 bases from V and 5 bases from J; bases unmatched to any gene: 9. The CDR3 has 15 amino acids. Germline lookup yields CDR1 ENHRY and CDR2 SYGVKD. DNA of the CDR3: TGTGCCATCAGCTTCACCGGGACAGGGGCCGAGACCCAGTACTTC. Translation gives CAISFTGTGAETQYF.

The chain couples TRBV6-6 to TRBJ1-1; D call uncertain. CDR1 MNHNY and CDR2 SVGAGI come from the germline V gene (reference sequence). This CDR3 has 14 amino acids. Trimming shortened V by 6 bases and J by 0 bases, and 11 bases separated the two germline ends. The CDR3 DNA reads TGTGCCAGCAGATCCCGGGATCTGAACACTGAAGCTTTCTTT. Amino acids: CASRSRDLNTEAFF.

The chain uses TRBV15 and TRBJ2-1; 7 bases match TRBD2. Germline V gene lookup returns CDR1 LNHNV and CDR2 YYDKDF (reference sequence). V gave up 0 bases and J gave up 10 bases; unmatched junction bases: 12. The CDR3 loop spans 16 amino acids. This CDR3 reads CATSRDRAASGMEQFF. The CDR3 bases are TGTGCCACCAGCAGAGATCGGGCAGCTAGCGGAATGGAGCAGTTCTTC.

Comment on this clone: The identical CDR3 is also encoded by other nucleotide sequences in the sample. V usage is TRBV18 and J usage is TRBJ2-5; D possibly corresponds to TRBD2 (6 bases). The V end lost 4 bases, the J end lost 2 bases, and 8 bases lay between the germline ends. The CDR3 loop spans 13 amino acids. The germline V gene encodes CDR1 KGHSH and CDR2 LQKENI. The CDR3 DNA reads TGTGCCAGCTCACGGGGACTTCAAGAGACCCAGTACTTC. It is translated as CASSRGLQETQYF.

The gene calls are TRBV6-5 and TRBJ2-5; TRBD1 agrees at 7 bases. Per the germline V gene, CDR1 is MNHEY and CDR2 is SVGAGI. CDR3 length: 16 residues. J gave up 2 bases and V 0 bases, and 6 bases lay outside the gene matches. The CDR3 DNA reads TGTGCCAGCAGTTACTCCGGGACAGTTAGACAAGAGACCCAGTACTTC. This sequence encodes CASSYSGTVRQETQYF.

This clone was counted a single time. V and J are TRBV28 and TRBJ1-2; D possibly corresponds to TRBD1 (5 bases). Trimming took off 4 bases at V and 3 bases at J, with 18 bases between the two ends. There are 16 residues in the CDR3. Germline assignment: CDR1 MDHEN and CDR2 SYDVKM. CDR3 sequence reads: CASSSPSDRKYYGYTF. The CDR3 DNA is TGTGCCAGCAGTTCACCAAGCGACAGAAAATACTATGGCTACACCTTC.

The chain joins TRBV28 to TRBJ2-2, with D perhaps matching TRBD1 (6 bases). The CDR3 length is 14 residues. Deletions cut 5 bases from V and 7 bases from J, with 14 bases between. CDR1 and CDR2 (germline): MDHEN, SYDVKM. CDR3 in DNA: TGTGCCAGCAGTCTAGACAGGATCCGCGGGGAGCTGTTTTTT. As protein: CASSLDRIRGELFF.

This chain uses TRBV27 with TRBJ2-2; D possibly matches TRBD1 or TRBD2 (5 bases each). Between the trimmed V and J ends, which lost 5 bases and 2 bases, there was a span of 12 bases. This CDR3 spans 15 amino acids. From germline, CDR1 is MNHEY and CDR2 SMNVEV (reference sequence). The CDR3 here is CASSAGTVNTGELFF. CDR3 coding DNA: TGTGCCAGCAGTGCCGGGACGGTCAACACCGGGGAGCTGTTTTTT.

The chain couples TRBV5-1 to TRBJ1-2, with D uncertain. In germline, CDR1 is SGHRS, CDR2 YFSETQ. The CDR3 has 16 amino acids. The V end lost 0 bases, the J end lost 0 bases, and 12 bases lay between the germline ends. The DNA of the CDR3 is TGCGCCAGCAGCTTGGAGGCAGCCGTTGCTAACTATGGCTACACCTTC. This gives the protein CASSLEAAVANYGYTF.

The chain couples TRBV5-1 to TRBJ1-1; TRBD1 is a possible D gene (5 bases). The CDR3 spans 14 residues. Trimming took 4 bases from V and 3 from J, leaving 13 bases between them. Germline V CDR1 and CDR2: SGHRS, YFSETQ. CDR3 protein: CASSREQGYTEAFF. The CDR3 DNA reads as TGCGCCAGCAGCCGGGAGCAGGGATACACTGAAGCTTTCTTT.

This clone was observed a single time. This chain connects TRBV5-1 to TRBJ1-6; no firm D call. Germline CDR1 SGHRS, CDR2 YFSETQ. The CDR3 consists of 15 residues. The ends were cut back, 3 bases at V and 9 bases at J, with 16 bases in the middle. CDR3 loop: CASSSYGQESSPLHF. The CDR3, as DNA: TGCGCCAGCAGCTCCTACGGGCAGGAGAGTTCACCCCTCCACTTT.

The chain combines TRBV10-2 with TRBJ2-7, with a tentative D call TRBD1 (6 bases). V was clipped by 11 bases and J by 0 bases, with 14 bases between them. The CDR3 totals 13 residues. CDR1 and CDR2 from the germline V gene are WSHSY and SAAADI. CDR3 protein: CASLDSFSYEQYF. The CDR3, as DNA: TGCGCCTCCTTGGACAGTTTCTCCTACGAGCAGTACTTC.

This rearrangement joins TRBV5-1 to TRBJ2-1, with 11 bases that match TRBD2. CDR1 and CDR2 (germline): SGHRS, YFSETQ. Trimming removed 4 bases from V and 6 bases from J; junction bases left unmatched: 30. This CDR3 region has 23 residues. The CDR3 loop reads CASSPSDRVTSGTRSFLINEQFF. The CDR3 nucleotides are TGCGCCAGCAGCCCTTCGGACAGGGTGACTAGCGGGACCCGATCTTTCTTGATCAATGAGCAGTTCTTC.

This clone was picked up one time. The chain has TRBV5-1 and TRBJ2-7; 7 nucleotides match TRBD1. This CDR3 region has 17 residues. Germline V gives CDR1 SGHRS, CDR2 YFSETQ. V was clipped by 5 bases and J by 0 bases; unmatched bases: 14. The CDR3 DNA reads as TGCGCCAGCAGTACAGGGGACACGTGGATGAGCTCCTACGAGCAGTACTTC. Its translation: CASSTGDTWMSSYEQYF.